Presented here are 10 T cell receptor beta chains from one specimen sequenced in a study of blood T cell repertoires in COVID-19. Profiled with immunoSEQ multiplex PCR; TCRdb holds only in-frame clones, not every one. Among around 140,000 clones listed, about 90% were seen once. The sample comprised PBMCs or T cells enriched from blood (not recorded which). The receptors here all came from a man aged 55 to 69 who had recovered from COVID-19.

This chain links TRBV2 with TRBJ2-7, with D maybe TRBD2 (5 bases). CDR1 and CDR2 from the germline V gene are SNHLY and FYNNEI. The CDR3 totals 15 residues. Trimming cost V 2 bases and J 5 bases, with 16 bases left between them. In DNA, the CDR3 is TGTGCCAGCAGTGAACGGATAGCGAGTGTGAACGAGCAGTACTTC. It yields the protein CASSERIASVNEQYF.

This chain connects TRBV19 to TRBJ2-6; 7 positions match TRBD2. This CDR3 contains 15 residues. Germline CDR1 reads LNHDA; CDR2 reads SQIVND (reference sequence). V was clipped by 6 bases and J by 3 bases; unmatched bases: 5. The CDR3 coding sequence is TGTGCCAGTAGGGGGAGGGACTTTGGGGCCAACGTCCTGACTTTC. Amino acid sequence: CASRGRDFGANVLTF.

The V call is TRBV13, the J call TRBJ2-5; 7 nucleotides match TRBD1. The junction had 3 bases not matched to a gene; V was cut back by 5 bases and J by 3 bases. Germline assignment: CDR1 PRHDT and CDR2 FYEKMQ (reference sequence). The length of the CDR3 is 13 residues. CDR3 nucleotide sequence: TGTGCCAGCAGCATGGGACAGAAAGAGACCCAGTACTTC. Protein sequence: CASSMGQKETQYF.

This chain connects TRBV2 to TRBJ1-5, with D hard to call. V lost 4 bases and J 2 bases, leaving 9 bases between the germline ends. Germline V lookup: CDR1 SNHLY, CDR2 FYNNEI. This CDR3 spans 14 amino acids. The CDR3 sequence: CASSVGQGNQPQHF. The CDR3 DNA reads as TGTGCCAGCAGTGTAGGCCAGGGCAATCAGCCCCAGCATTTT.

This chain uses TRBV5-1 with TRBJ2-3, with 8 bases aligning to TRBD2. CDR3 length: 14 residues. Germline trimming cut 0 bases from V and 9 bases from J; bases unmatched to any gene: 6. Germline V lookup: CDR1 SGHRS, CDR2 YFSETQ. The CDR3 DNA is TGCGCCAGCAGCTTGGAGCCCCCGGGGGGGACGCAGTATTTT. It translates to CASSLEPPGGTQYF.

The V gene is TRBV10-3, the J gene TRBJ2-1; TRBD2 agrees at 7 bases. This CDR3 contains 15 residues. Looked up from germline, CDR1 is ENHRY and CDR2 is SYGVKD. The ends lost 2 bases at V and 5 bases at J; junction bases unmatched: 6. CDR3 in amino acids: CAISEDLGTNNEQFF. CDR3 bases: TGTGCCATCAGTGAGGATCTTGGGACTAACAATGAGCAGTTCTTC.

J is TRBJ2-1 and V is TRBV19; 7 bases fit TRBD2. CDR3 size: 14 residues. The V gene's germline CDR1 is LNHDA and CDR2 SQIVND (reference sequence). V gave up 7 bases and J gave up 4 bases; unmatched junction bases: 7. The chain's CDR3 is CASNTGTTYNEQFF. CDR3 coding DNA: TGTGCCAGTAACACCGGGACTACGTACAATGAGCAGTTCTTC.

This clone has a single count. V is TRBV2 and J is TRBJ1-2, with D tentatively TRBD1 (6 bases). Trimming shortened V by 7 bases and J by 8 bases, and 17 bases separated the two germline ends. CDR3 length: 13 amino acids. CDR1 is SNHLY and CDR2 is FYNNEI in the germline V gene. The CDR3 sequence: CASTVDQGSGYTF. The CDR3 region has the DNA TGTGCCAGCACCGTTGATCAGGGGAGCGGCTACACCTTC.

The chain employs TRBV19 and TRBJ1-1; 7 positions match TRBD1. From germline, CDR1 is LNHDA and CDR2 SQIVND (reference sequence). The CDR3 consists of 15 residues. V lost 6 bases to trimming and J lost 5 bases; unmatched junction nucleotides: 12. CDR3 coding DNA: TGTGCCAGTAGCAAGGGGGCGATGGTTGGTACTGAAGCTTTCTTT. This encodes CASSKGAMVGTEAFF.

The chain links TRBV7-9 to TRBJ1-2; 8 positions match TRBD1. V gave up 1 base and J gave up 4 bases; unmatched junction bases: 2. This CDR3 is 14 amino acids long. Germline CDR1 is SEHNR and CDR2 is FQNEAQ (reference sequence). In DNA form, the CDR3 reads TGTGCCAGCAGCTTAGTGCAGGGGGCCTATGGCTACACCTTC. It codes for CASSLVQGAYGYTF.